The clone carrying this T cell receptor beta chain was picked up a small number of times. Its specificity is unknown. CDR1 MNHEY and CDR2 SMNVEV come from the germline V gene (reference sequence). V shed 6 bases and J shed 6 bases, with 9 bases lying between them. This CDR3 region has 11 residues. The sample belongs to a study of T cells after yellow fever vaccination. Study details: Fractions with few cells were prepared using SMART-Seq v4 Ultra Low Input. Study observations and caveats: Although the secondary response was weaker, it peaked faster, at day 5 versus 15. Subsequent booster samples again held most clones from primary vaccination (more than 95% CD4, about 85% CD8).

TCR cDNA, made by 5'RACE template switching, carried an added universal primer site and UMIs. TCRdb re-called the 5' RACE reads through MiXCR, storing one row per CDR3 protein. The sample contains under 400,000 distinct CDR3 sequences, 11% of which appear only once. The specimen comprised PBMCs, sampled on the day of the first yellow fever vaccination. This chain links TRBV27 with TRBJ2-7; the D is unclear. This TCR came from a man in his late teens or twenties who received the YFV17D yellow fever vaccine. The CDR3 loop reads CASSGRSEQYF. In DNA form, the CDR3 reads TGTGCCAGCAGCGGGCGGTCCGAGCAGTACTTC.